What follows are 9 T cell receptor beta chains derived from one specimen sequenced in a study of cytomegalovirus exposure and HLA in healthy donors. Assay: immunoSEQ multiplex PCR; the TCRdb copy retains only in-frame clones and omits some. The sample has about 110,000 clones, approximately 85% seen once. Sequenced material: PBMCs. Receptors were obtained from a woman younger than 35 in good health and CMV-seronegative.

CDR3 amino acids: CATSRGGSMNEQYF. The CDR3 DNA reads as TGTGCCACCAGCAGGGGAGGTTCTATGAACGAGCAGTACTTC. The chain has TRBV15 and TRBJ2-7, with D perhaps matching TRBD2 (6 bases). Trimming cost V 3 bases and J 5 bases, with 14 bases left between them. This CDR3 is 14 amino acids long. The germline V gene encodes CDR1 LNHNV and CDR2 YYDKDF (reference sequence).

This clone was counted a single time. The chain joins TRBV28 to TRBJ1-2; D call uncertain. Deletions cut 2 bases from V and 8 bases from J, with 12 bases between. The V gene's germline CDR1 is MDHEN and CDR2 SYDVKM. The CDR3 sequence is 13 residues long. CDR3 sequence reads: CASSLGTTGGYTF. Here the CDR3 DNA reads TGTGCCAGCAGTTTAGGAACAACCGGGGGCTACACCTTC.

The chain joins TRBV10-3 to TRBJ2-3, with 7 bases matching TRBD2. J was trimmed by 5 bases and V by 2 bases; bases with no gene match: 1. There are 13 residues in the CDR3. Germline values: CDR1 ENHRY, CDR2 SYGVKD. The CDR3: CAISERGEDTQYF. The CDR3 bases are TGTGCCATCAGTGAGCGGGGGGAAGATACGCAGTATTTT.

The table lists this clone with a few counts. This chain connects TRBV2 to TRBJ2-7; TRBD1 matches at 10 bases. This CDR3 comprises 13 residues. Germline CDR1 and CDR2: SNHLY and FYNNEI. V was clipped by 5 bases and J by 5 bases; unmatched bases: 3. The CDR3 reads CASSWTGGNEQYF. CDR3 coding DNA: TGTGCCAGCAGTTGGACAGGGGGGAACGAGCAGTACTTC.

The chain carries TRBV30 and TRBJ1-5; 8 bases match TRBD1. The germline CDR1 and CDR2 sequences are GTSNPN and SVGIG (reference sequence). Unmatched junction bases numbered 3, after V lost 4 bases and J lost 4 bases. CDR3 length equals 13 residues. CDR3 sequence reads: CAWTRQGNQPQHF. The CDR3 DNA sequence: TGTGCCTGGACTAGACAGGGGAATCAGCCCCAGCATTTT. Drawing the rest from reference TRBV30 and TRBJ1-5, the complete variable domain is SQTIHQWPATLVQPVGSPLSLECTVEGTSNPNLYWYRQAAGRGLQLLFYSVGIGQISSEVPQNLSASRPQDRQFILSSKKLLLSDSGFYLCAWTRQGNQPQHFGDGTRLSIL.

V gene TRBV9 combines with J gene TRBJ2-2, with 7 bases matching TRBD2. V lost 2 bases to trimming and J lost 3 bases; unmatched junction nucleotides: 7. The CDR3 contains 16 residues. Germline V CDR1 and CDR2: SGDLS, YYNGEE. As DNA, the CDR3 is TGTGCCAGCAGCGTGTGGGGGGGGACGGACACCGGGGAGCTGTTTTTT. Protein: CASSVWGGTDTGELFF.

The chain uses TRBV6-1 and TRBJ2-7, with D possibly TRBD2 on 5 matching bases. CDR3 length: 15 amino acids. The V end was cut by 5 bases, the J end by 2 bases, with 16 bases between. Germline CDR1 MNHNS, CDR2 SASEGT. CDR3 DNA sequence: TGTGCCAGCAGTCCACCTCCGGACTGGCCCTACGAGCAGTACTTC. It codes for CASSPPPDWPYEQYF.

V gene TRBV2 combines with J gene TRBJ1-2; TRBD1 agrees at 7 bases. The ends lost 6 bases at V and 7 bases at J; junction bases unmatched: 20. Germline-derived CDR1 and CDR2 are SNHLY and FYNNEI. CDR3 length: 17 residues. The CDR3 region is CASSVGGQPILDFGYTF. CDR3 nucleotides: TGTGCCAGCAGCGTAGGGGGACAGCCTATTCTAGATTTTGGCTACACCTTC.

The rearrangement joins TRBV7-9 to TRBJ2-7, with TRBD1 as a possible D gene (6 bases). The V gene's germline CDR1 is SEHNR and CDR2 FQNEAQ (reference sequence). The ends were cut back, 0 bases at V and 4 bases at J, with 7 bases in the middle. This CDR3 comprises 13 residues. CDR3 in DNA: TGTGCCAGCAGCTTAGCAGGACAGTACGAGCAGTACTTC. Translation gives CASSLAGQYEQYF.